This entry concerns a single TCR beta chain. What it binds is unknown. The data stem from a study of breast tumors, draining lymph nodes, adjacent tissues. Study findings and constraints: Tumors had less TCR diversity than lymph nodes, more than nontumor tissue. Data only fit, rather than demonstrated, lymph node origin of most tumor T cells.

TCRdb re-analysed the multiplex PCR reads in MiXCR, keeping a single row per CDR3 protein. Of more than 10,000 distinct CDR3 sequences listed, around 70% are singletons. Trimming took off 1 base at V and 7 bases at J, with 17 bases between the two ends. Germline V CDR1 and CDR2: SEHNR, FQNEAQ (reference sequence). The CDR3 loop spans 16 amino acids. The sequence came from a female donor with breast cancer. Some clones in this sample may be carry-over from other donors' samples. This chain joins TRBV7-9 and TRBJ2-1; TRBD2 might be the D (5 bases). The sequenced material came from tumor-adjacent breast tissue. The CDR3 protein is CASSLVVWGTGNEQFF. The CDR3 nucleotides are TGTGCCAGCAGCTTAGTTGTTTGGGGAACGGGGAATGAGCAGTTCTTC. Supplemented by reference TRBV7-9 and TRBJ2-1, the full variable domain reads DTGVSQNPRHKITKRGQNVTFRCDPISEHNRLYWYRQTLGQGPEFLTYFQNEAQLEKSRLLSDRFSAERPKGSFSTLEIQRTEQGDSAMYLCASSLVVWGTGNEQFFGPGTRLTVL.